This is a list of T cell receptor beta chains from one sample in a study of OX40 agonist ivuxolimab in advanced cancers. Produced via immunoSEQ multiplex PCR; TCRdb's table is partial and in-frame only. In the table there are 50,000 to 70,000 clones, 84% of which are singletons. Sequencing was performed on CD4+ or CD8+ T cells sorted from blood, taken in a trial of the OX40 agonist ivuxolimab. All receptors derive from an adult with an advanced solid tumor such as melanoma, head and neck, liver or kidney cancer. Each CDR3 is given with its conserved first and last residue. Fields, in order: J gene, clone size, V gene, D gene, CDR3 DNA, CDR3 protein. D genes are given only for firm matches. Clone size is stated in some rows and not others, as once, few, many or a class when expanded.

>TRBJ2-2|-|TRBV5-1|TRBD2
TGCGCCAGCAGCCCGACTGGGCGGGGGGGCCTGGACACCGGGGAGCTGTTTTTT
CASSPTGRGGLDTGELFF
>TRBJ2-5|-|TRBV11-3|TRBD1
TGTGCCACCGGGACAGCGAACCAAGAGACCCAGTACTTC
CATGTANQETQYF
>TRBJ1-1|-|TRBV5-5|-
TGTGCCAGCAGCTTGGACAAGAACACTGAAGCTTTCTTT
CASSLDKNTEAFF
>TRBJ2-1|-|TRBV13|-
TGTGCCAGCAGCTGGACAGAAGATGAGCAGTTCTTC
CASSWTEDEQFF
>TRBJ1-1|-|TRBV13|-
TGTGCCAGCAGCCCCACTGAAGGGGGGCAAGCTTTCTTT
CASSPTEGGQAFF
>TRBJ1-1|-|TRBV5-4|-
TGTGCCAGCAGCTTATTAAACTCTGAAGCTTTCTTT
CASSLLNSEAFF
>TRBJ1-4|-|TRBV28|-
TGTGCCAGCAGGGACAGCCTTAATGAAAAACTGTTTTTT
CASRDSLNEKLFF
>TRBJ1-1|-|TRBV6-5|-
TGTGCCAGCAGACCACCTCGTGGAGCAAACACTGAAGCTTTCTTT
CASRPPRGANTEAFF
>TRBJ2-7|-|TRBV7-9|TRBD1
TGTGCCAGCAGCCTTGCGGACAGGGGGCCGTACGAGCAGTACTTC
CASSLADRGPYEQYF
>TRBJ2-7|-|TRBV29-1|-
TGCAGCGTTGAAACAGACTGGGGCTTCGAGCAGTACTTC
CSVETDWGFEQYF
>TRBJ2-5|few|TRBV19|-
TGTGCCAGTAGTAGGGCTGATTCACAAGAGACCCAGTACTTC
CASSRADSQETQYF
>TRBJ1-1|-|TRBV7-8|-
TGTGCCAGCAGCTTAATAGGCGCAGACAACCGGGGCACTGAAGCTTTCTTT
CASSLIGADNRGTEAFF
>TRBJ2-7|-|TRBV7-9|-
TGTGCCAGCAGCTCGGGAACTGGATTGGACAGCTCCTACGAGCAGTACTTC
CASSSGTGLDSSYEQYF
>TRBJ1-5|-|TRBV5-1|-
TGCGCCAGCAGCTTGGGAGGTGGGGCGACAGATAGCAATCAGCCCCAGCATTTT
CASSLGGGATDSNQPQHF
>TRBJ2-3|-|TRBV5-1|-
TGCGCCAGCAGCTTGGGAGTTAGCTCAGATACGCAGTATTTT
CASSLGVSSDTQYF
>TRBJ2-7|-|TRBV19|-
TGTGCCAGTAGTATGGGGGCGGTCTACGAGCAGTACTTC
CASSMGAVYEQYF
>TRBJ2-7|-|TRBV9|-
TGTGCCAGCAGCGTAGCGCCGGGTTTATACGAGCAGTACTTC
CASSVAPGLYEQYF
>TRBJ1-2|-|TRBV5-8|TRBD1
TGTGCCAGCAGCTTAGAACCCAGGGGGCGCGACTATGGCTACACCTTC
CASSLEPRGRDYGYTF
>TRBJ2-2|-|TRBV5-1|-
TGCGCCAGCAGCTTGGCGGCCAGCGGGGAGCTGTTTTTT
CASSLAASGELFF
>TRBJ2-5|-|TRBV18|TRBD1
TGTGCCAGCTCACCGACAGGGGTCGGTGAGACCCAGTACTTC
CASSPTGVGETQYF
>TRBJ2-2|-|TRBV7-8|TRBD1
TGTGCCAGCAGCCTCCGGACAGGGGCCAACACCGGGGAGCTGTTTTTT
CASSLRTGANTGELFF
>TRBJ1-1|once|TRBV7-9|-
TGTGCCAGCAGCTTCGGGAGATACACTGAAGCTTTCTTT
CASSFGRYTEAFF
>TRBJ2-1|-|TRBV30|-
TGTGCCTGGAGTAGGTGGGGGGACCGCTGGCAGTTCTTC
CAWSRWGDRWQFF
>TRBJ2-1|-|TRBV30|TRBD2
TGTGCCTGGAGTGTAACTAGCGGGAGTGATGAGCAGTTCTTC
CAWSVTSGSDEQFF
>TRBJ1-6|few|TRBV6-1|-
TGTGCCAGCAGTGAAGCGGGGGGGGTTGTTTCACCCCTCCACTTT
CASSEAGGVVSPLHF
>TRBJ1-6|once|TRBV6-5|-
TGTGCCAGCAGCCACCGACAGAATTCACCCCTCCACTTT
CASSHRQNSPLHF
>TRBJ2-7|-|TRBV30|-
TGTGCCTGGGGGCCGCGCGTAAACGAGCAGTACTTC
CAWGPRVNEQYF
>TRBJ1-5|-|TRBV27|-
TGTGCCAGCAGTTGGGCAGGCAATAGCAATCAGCCCCAGCATTTT
CASSWAGNSNQPQHF
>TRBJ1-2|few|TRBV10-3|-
TGTGCCATCAGTGAGACCCGGGACACCGACGGCTACACCTTC
CAISETRDTDGYTF
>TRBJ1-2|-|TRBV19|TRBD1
TGTGCCAGTAATCTACAGGGGGCTGACTATGGCTACACCTTC
CASNLQGADYGYTF
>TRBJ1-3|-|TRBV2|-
TGTGCCAGCATGGGGTTTCCCAGCTCTGGAAACACCATATATTTT
CASMGFPSSGNTIYF
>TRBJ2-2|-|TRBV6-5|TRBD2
TGTGCCAGCAGGGGACTACTGAACACCGGGGAGCTGTTTTTT
CASRGLLNTGELFF
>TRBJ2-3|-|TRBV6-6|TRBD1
TGTGCCACCAGGGGGACAGATACGCAGTATTTT
CATRGTDTQYF
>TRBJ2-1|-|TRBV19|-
TGTGCCAGTAGTATGGAACCGATAGACTTCTACAATGAGCAGTTCTTC
CASSMEPIDFYNEQFF
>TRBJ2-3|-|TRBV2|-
TGTGCCAGCAGTGTGTATGCTAGCAGATCTGGCACAGATACGCAGTATTTT
CASSVYASRSGTDTQYF
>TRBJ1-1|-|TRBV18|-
TGTGCCAGCTCCCAACCCGTTGCCCTGGAAGCTTTCTTT
CASSQPVALEAFF
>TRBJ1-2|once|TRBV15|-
TGTGCCACCAGCAGAGCTAACTATGGCTACACCTTC
CATSRANYGYTF
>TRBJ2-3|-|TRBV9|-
TGTGCCAGCAGCCCCACCTTGAAGGATACGCAGTATTTT
CASSPTLKDTQYF
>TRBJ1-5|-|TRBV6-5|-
TGTGCCAGCAGTTCGAGGGTCAGTAAAAATCAGCCCCAGCATTTT
CASSSRVSKNQPQHF
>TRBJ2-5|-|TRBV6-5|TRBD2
TGTGCCAGCAGTTACTCGGTATCTAGCGGCGAAGAGACCCAGTACTTC
CASSYSVSSGEETQYF
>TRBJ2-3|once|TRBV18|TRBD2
TGTGCCAGCTCACCGGGACTAGCCCCAGGGGATACGCAGTATTTT
CASSPGLAPGDTQYF
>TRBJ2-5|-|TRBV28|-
TGTGCCAGCAGTTTAGGGGGGAGGGAGACCCAGTACTTC
CASSLGGRETQYF
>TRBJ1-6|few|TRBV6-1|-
TGTGCCAGCAGGGACAGCAATTCACCCCTCCACTTT
CASRDSNSPLHF
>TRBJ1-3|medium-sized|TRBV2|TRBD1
TGTGCCAGCAGTGAATTGGGACAGGTTGGGGATCTAAACACCATATATTTT
CASSELGQVGDLNTIYF
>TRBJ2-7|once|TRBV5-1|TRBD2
TGCGCCAGCAGCCAAAACTTAGCGGGAGGTTACGAGCAGTACTTC
CASSQNLAGGYEQYF
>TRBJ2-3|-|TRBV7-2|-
TGTGCCAGCAGCTTAGAAGAGGGGAGGGATACGCAGTATTTT
CASSLEEGRDTQYF
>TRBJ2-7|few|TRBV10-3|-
TGTGCCATCAAAGGGGACCGGGACAACTCCTACGAGCAGTACTTC
CAIKGDRDNSYEQYF
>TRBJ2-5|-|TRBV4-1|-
TGCGCCAGCAGCCAACGACGGCGCCAAGAGACCCAGTACTTC
CASSQRRRQETQYF
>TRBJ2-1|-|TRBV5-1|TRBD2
TGCGCCAGCAGCTTGGCGGTTTCTAGCGGGTACAATGAGCAGTTCTTC
CASSLAVSSGYNEQFF
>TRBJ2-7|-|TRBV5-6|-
TGTGCCAGCAGCCAGGGGGGCAACTACGAGCAGTACTTC
CASSQGGNYEQYF
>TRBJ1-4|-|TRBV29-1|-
TGCAGCGTAGATTCTACAGGGTTACTGTTTTTT
CSVDSTGLLFF